This T cell receptor beta chain originates from a study of T cell repertoires in cytomegalovirus infection. Study results and caveats: HLA-C-restricted TCR beta clonotypes specific for CMV led the ex vivo response. The cumulative frequency of public TCR beta families identified carriers of CMV plus the relevant HLA.

MiXCR, applied by TCRdb to the reads, yields one record per CDR3 protein. The sample yields about 920,000 distinct CDR3 sequences, 31% seen once. A note on this clonotype: The antigen remains unidentified.

CDR1 and CDR2 (germline): SGHVS, FQNEAQ. Trimming took off 4 bases at V and 5 bases at J, with 12 bases between the two ends. The CDR3 is made up of 13 amino acids. The material was cultured CD8+ T cells from PBMCs, obtained from culture after CMV antigen stimulation. This TCR was sampled from a human donor in good health (CMV status not recorded). Some clones in this sample may be carry-over from other donors' samples. V and J are TRBV7-8 and TRBJ2-7; D perhaps matches TRBD1 (6 bases). The CDR3: CASSSQAGDEQYF. The CDR3, as DNA: TGTGCCAGCAGCTCGCAAGCAGGGGACGAGCAGTACTTC. The full variable domain, its missing parts supplied by reference TRBV7-8 and TRBJ2-7, is GAGVSQSPRYKVAKRGQDVALRCDPISGHVSLFWYQQALGQGPEFLTYFQNEAQLDKSGLPSDRFFAERPEGSVSTLKIQRTQQEDSAVYLCASSSQAGDEQYFGPGTRLTVT.